This TCR beta chain was found in a study of T cells in Graves' hyperthyroidism and ophthalmopathy. Study-level information: Peripheral blood was secured at the point of initial diagnosis, before any treatment.

Study findings and constraints: Most thyroid-expanded clonotypes above 0.001 were also found in blood.

Amplification targeted TCR beta CDR3 regions from RNA transcripts. The HTBI primer set drove a first-round RT-PCR of the TCR CDR3. TCRdb recomputed calls from the multiplex PCR reads with MiXCR, one row per CDR3 protein. The sample comprises approximately 400,000 distinct CDR3 sequences, roughly 13% of which are singletons, and around 28% rests with the top ten. Ten or more counts support this clonotype. No antigen is known for it. V was shortened by 6 bases and J by 5 bases, with 14 bases between the two germline ends. The CDR3 extends over 14 amino acids. The germline gives CDR1 SNHLY, CDR2 FYNNEI. The sample consisted of blood. The rearrangement joins TRBV2 to TRBJ1-5, with D unresolved. The source of this sequence is a middle-aged man with Graves' ophthalmopathy. The CDR3 nucleotides read TGTGCCAGCAGCCTCCCGGGCCCCGATCAGCCCCAGCATTTT. This codes for CASSLPGPDQPQHF.